A selection of T cell receptor beta chains follows, all from one sample in a study of blood T cell repertoires in COVID-19. Here immunoSEQ multiplex PCR was the method, and the copy in TCRdb shows in-frame clones only, minus some. The data contain around 45,000 clones, 85% to 90% of them singletons. The source material was peripheral blood. Every receptor here comes from a human donor in a cohort sampled during active COVID-19. The conserved cysteine and the conserved F or W are not part of the CDR3 here. The order of the fields is D gene, V gene, J gene, CDR3 protein. The D gene is left open where the match is weak.

D gene: TRBD1; V gene: TRBV19; J gene: TRBJ1-1; CDR3 protein: ASAMGTDNTEAF
D gene: TRBD1; V gene: TRBV7-2; J gene: TRBJ2-7; CDR3 protein: ASSPDSTGANEQY
D gene: TRBD1; V gene: TRBV6-6; J gene: TRBJ2-2; CDR3 protein: ASRRQGQGNTGELF
D gene: TRBD2; V gene: TRBV5-1; J gene: TRBJ2-1; CDR3 protein: ASSLTSGGAEWWF
D gene: TRBD1; V gene: TRBV18; J gene: TRBJ1-2; CDR3 protein: ASSPPGQSYGYT
D gene: NA; V gene: TRBV18; J gene: TRBJ1-3; CDR3 protein: ASSPRQENTIY
D gene: TRBD1; V gene: TRBV5-6; J gene: TRBJ1-1; CDR3 protein: ASSLGQGRNTEAF
D gene: NA; V gene: TRBV5-6; J gene: TRBJ2-1; CDR3 protein: ASSFDTEQF
D gene: TRBD1; V gene: TRBV19; J gene: TRBJ2-4; CDR3 protein: ASRRGQKNIQY
D gene: TRBD2; V gene: TRBV2; J gene: TRBJ2-4; CDR3 protein: ASSGTTSKNIQY
D gene: NA; V gene: TRBV6-6; J gene: TRBJ2-3; CDR3 protein: ASSYSGLRGDTQY
D gene: NA; V gene: TRBV3-1/TRBV3-2; J gene: TRBJ2-7; CDR3 protein: ASSQYRDYEQY
D gene: NA; V gene: TRBV3-1/TRBV3-2; J gene: TRBJ1-2; CDR3 protein: ASSQALGAYGYT
D gene: NA; V gene: TRBV7-8; J gene: TRBJ1-5; CDR3 protein: ASSLSTQGFNQPQH
D gene: TRBD1; V gene: TRBV6-5; J gene: TRBJ2-1; CDR3 protein: ASRTGVEQF
D gene: NA; V gene: TRBV6-5; J gene: TRBJ2-7; CDR3 protein: ASRPGVQGAYEQY
D gene: TRBD2; V gene: TRBV28; J gene: TRBJ2-1; CDR3 protein: ASTLGGDPSEQF
D gene: NA; V gene: TRBV5-1; J gene: TRBJ1-3; CDR3 protein: ASSPNGPSDSGNTIY
D gene: TRBD1; V gene: TRBV7-2; J gene: TRBJ2-7; CDR3 protein: ASSFGTGVVYEQY
D gene: NA; V gene: TRBV5-1; J gene: TRBJ1-5; CDR3 protein: ASSLAGDLPQH
D gene: TRBD2; V gene: TRBV18; J gene: TRBJ2-1; CDR3 protein: ASSRRAGGHYNEQF
D gene: TRBD2; V gene: TRBV5-1; J gene: TRBJ2-1; CDR3 protein: ASSPTSGVSNEQF
D gene: NA; V gene: TRBV11-1; J gene: TRBJ2-1; CDR3 protein: ASRDPRSSYNEQF
D gene: NA; V gene: TRBV5-1; J gene: TRBJ2-3; CDR3 protein: ASKILGHPDTQY
D gene: NA; V gene: TRBV3-1/TRBV3-2; J gene: TRBJ1-5; CDR3 protein: ASSQGLAPGNQPQH
D gene: NA; V gene: TRBV5-5; J gene: TRBJ1-2; CDR3 protein: ASSSRPGDGYT
D gene: TRBD1; V gene: TRBV4-2; J gene: TRBJ2-6; CDR3 protein: ASRGQGGGANVLT
D gene: NA; V gene: TRBV13; J gene: TRBJ2-7; CDR3 protein: ASSLGQGHHEQY
D gene: TRBD1; V gene: TRBV6-5; J gene: TRBJ2-7; CDR3 protein: ASRGQNYEQY
D gene: TRBD2; V gene: TRBV3-1/TRBV3-2; J gene: TRBJ2-5; CDR3 protein: ASSQEYSGAETQY
D gene: NA; V gene: TRBV5-1; J gene: TRBJ1-6; CDR3 protein: ASSLDSLLSPLH
D gene: NA; V gene: TRBV6-2/TRBV6-3; J gene: TRBJ1-5; CDR3 protein: ASSTLWRGGEDSNQPQH
D gene: NA; V gene: TRBV5-1; J gene: TRBJ2-2; CDR3 protein: ASSSSTTGTGELF
D gene: NA; V gene: TRBV4-1; J gene: TRBJ1-2; CDR3 protein: ASSHESAGYYGYT
D gene: NA; V gene: TRBV28; J gene: TRBJ2-7; CDR3 protein: ASSLVRGPSYEQY
D gene: TRBD1; V gene: TRBV19; J gene: TRBJ1-5; CDR3 protein: ASSTQGFNQPQH
D gene: TRBD2; V gene: TRBV12-3/TRBV12-4; J gene: TRBJ2-3; CDR3 protein: ASSGGAEDTQY
D gene: TRBD2; V gene: TRBV11-3; J gene: TRBJ2-3; CDR3 protein: ASSAGVAGGSTDTQY
D gene: NA; V gene: TRBV2; J gene: TRBJ1-5; CDR3 protein: ASNQGGNQPQH
D gene: NA; V gene: TRBV19; J gene: TRBJ2-5; CDR3 protein: VRHVGGETQY
D gene: NA; V gene: TRBV27; J gene: TRBJ2-7; CDR3 protein: ASSTSGARAYEQY
D gene: NA; V gene: TRBV3-1/TRBV3-2; J gene: TRBJ2-3; CDR3 protein: ASSHYTDTQY
D gene: NA; V gene: TRBV12-3/TRBV12-4; J gene: TRBJ2-5; CDR3 protein: ASSLAGPRTQY
D gene: TRBD1; V gene: TRBV5-1; J gene: TRBJ1-2; CDR3 protein: ASSTGGSYGYT
D gene: NA; V gene: TRBV11-1; J gene: TRBJ2-1; CDR3 protein: ASSLVRSHEQF
D gene: NA; V gene: TRBV7-2; J gene: TRBJ1-5; CDR3 protein: ASSLVGGDNQPQH
D gene: NA; V gene: TRBV6-2/TRBV6-3; J gene: TRBJ1-6; CDR3 protein: ASSHSGDSSSPLH
D gene: NA; V gene: TRBV7-6; J gene: TRBJ1-5; CDR3 protein: ASSLAALSNQPQH
D gene: NA; V gene: TRBV11-2; J gene: TRBJ2-7; CDR3 protein: ASRIGGGRYEQY
D gene: TRBD1; V gene: TRBV18; J gene: TRBJ2-7; CDR3 protein: ASSPLSGQGSYEQY